The 27 T cell receptor beta chains below come from one sample, sequenced in a study of T-cell reconstitution after alpha-beta-depleted transplantation in children. Unique molecular identifiers were incorporated when the TCRbeta library was constructed. Each CDR3 protein is one row after TCRdb ran MiXCR on the PCR reads. Of more than 200,000 distinct CDR3 sequences in the sample, 20% to 30% were seen once. The sample was PBMCs, mostly from graft donor cells, taken 360 days after TCRalphabeta/CD19-depleted stem cell transplant. The receptor source for this set is a female patient aged 2-9 years who had a stem cell transplant for congenital amegakaryocytic thrombocytopenia, so the T cells may come from the graft donor.

The rearrangement uses TRBV12-3 or TRBV12-4 and TRBJ2-4; D uncertain. There are 13 residues in the CDR3. V was trimmed by 4 bases and J by 3 bases, leaving 7 bases between them. CDR3: CASSSMVKNIQYF. The CDR3 nucleotides are TGTGCCAGCAGTTCAATGGTCAAAAACATTCAGTACTTC.

This clonotype came up a few times. V is TRBV12-5 and J is TRBJ2-7; 11 nucleotides align to TRBD2. Per germline, CDR1 LGHNT and CDR2 FRNRAP. The CDR3 sequence is 16 residues long. Losses at the gene ends were 6 bases for V and 1 base for J; bases not matched to a gene: 8. CDR3 protein: CASGDGLAGKSYEQYF. The CDR3 nucleotides read TGTGCTAGTGGAGACGGACTAGCGGGCAAGTCCTACGAGCAGTACTTC. The variable domain in full, with the rest retrieved from reference TRBV12-5 and TRBJ2-7, is DARVTQTPRHKVTEMGQEVTMRCQPILGHNTVFWYRQTMMQGLELLAYFRNRAPLDDSGMPKDRFSAEMPDATLATLKIQPSEPRDSAVYFCASGDGLAGKSYEQYFGPGTRLTVT.

This clonotype came up a few times. The gene calls are TRBV4-2 and TRBJ1-5; D not resolved. CDR1 and CDR2 (germline): LGHNA, YNFKEQ. V lost 0 bases and J 4 bases, leaving 13 bases between the germline ends. The CDR3 extends over 16 amino acids. The CDR3 reads CASSQEESRGNQPQHF. The CDR3 bases are TGTGCCAGCAGCCAAGAAGAAAGTCGGGGTAATCAGCCCCAGCATTTT.

V gene TRBV21-1 combines with J gene TRBJ2-4; the table's D call of TRBD1 was not tested on the DNA. TRBV21-1 is classified as a pseudogene. The CDR3 covers 15 residues. In DNA form, the CDR3 reads TGTGCCAGTCTTACAGGGGTGGGAGCCAAAAACATTCAGTACTTC. The encoded protein is CASLTGVGAKNIQYF.

J is TRBJ1-5 and V is TRBV7-9; D unresolved. V lost 1 base and J lost 6, with 7 bases in between. From germline, CDR1 is SEHNR and CDR2 FQNEAQ (reference sequence). This CDR3 spans 13 amino acids. The CDR3 spells CASSLVGSQPQHF. CDR3 nucleotide sequence: TGTGCCAGCAGCTTAGTGGGGTCTCAGCCCCAGCATTTT.

The genes are TRBV7-6 and TRBJ2-7; unclear D gene. The V end lost 1 base, the J end lost 7 bases, and 17 bases lay between the germline ends. Germline V gives CDR1 SGHVS, CDR2 FNYEAQ. The CDR3 totals 15 residues. The CDR3 here is CASSLGWGFLGEQYF. DNA of the CDR3: TGTGCCAGCAGCTTAGGATGGGGATTTCTAGGGGAGCAGTACTTC.

CDR3 loop: CASSFLGDGYTF. For the CDR3, the DNA is TGTGCCAGCAGTTTCTTGGGGGATGGCTACACCTTC. The chain has TRBV12-3 or TRBV12-4 and TRBJ1-2; possible D gene TRBD1, 5 bases. The length of the CDR3 is 12 residues. V lost 3 bases, J lost 6 bases, and 8 bases lay in between.

The genes are TRBV10-3 and TRBJ2-2, with 8 bases lining up with TRBD1. Germline-derived CDR1 and CDR2 are ENHRY and SYGVKD. With 7 bases clipped from V and 4 bases from J, the junction kept 8 bases outside the gene matches. The CDR3 covers 15 residues. CDR3 sequence reads: CAIKPDRVLTGELFF. Written as DNA, the CDR3 is TGTGCCATCAAGCCGGACAGGGTTCTCACCGGGGAGCTGTTTTTT.

V usage is TRBV7-6 and J usage is TRBJ1-5; weak D call: TRBD1 (5 bases). Germline V gene lookup returns CDR1 SGHVS and CDR2 FNYEAQ. The ends were cut back, 5 bases at V and 4 bases at J, with 24 bases in the middle. CDR3 length equals 18 residues. The chain's CDR3 is CASSVRDPHRSQNQPQHF. CDR3 coding DNA: TGTGCCAGCAGCGTACGGGACCCCCATCGGTCCCAGAATCAGCCCCAGCATTTT.

The V call is TRBV18, the J call TRBJ2-7; unclear D gene. The CDR3 contains 13 residues. The germline gives CDR1 KGHSH, CDR2 LQKENI. The V gene lost 2 bases and the J gene lost 0 bases, with 5 bases spanning the gap. DNA for the CDR3: TGTGCCAGCTCACCAGCCCTCTCCTACGAGCAGTACTTC. Translation: CASSPALSYEQYF.

The CDR3 sequence is CASSRAGKRSTAEQFF. The CDR3 DNA reads TGTGCCAGCAGCCGAGCGGGGAAGCGGAGTACAGCTGAGCAGTTCTTC. This rearrangement joins TRBV3-1 to TRBJ2-1, with 7 bases matching TRBD2. The trim removed 4 bases at V and 9 bases at J, leaving 15 bases unmatched. This CDR3 comprises 16 residues. Germline V lookup: CDR1 LGHDT, CDR2 YNNKEL (reference sequence).

The chain carries TRBV9 and TRBJ2-2; 14 positions match TRBD2. V lost 3 bases to trimming and J lost 5 bases; unmatched junction nucleotides: 6. Germline loops: CDR1 SGDLS, CDR2 YYNGEE. This CDR3 is 17 amino acids long. CDR3 sequence reads: CASSGSGLAGVTGELFF. The CDR3, as DNA: TGTGCCAGCAGCGGATCGGGACTAGCGGGAGTTACCGGGGAGCTGTTTTTT.

This clonotype was detected a few times. V usage is TRBV29-1 and J usage is TRBJ2-6, with unresolved D. The CDR3 runs 11 residues. Trimming took off 4 bases at V and 3 bases at J, with 1 base between the two ends. Germline V CDR1 and CDR2: SQVTM, ANQGSEA. CDR3 sequence: CSVVGANVLTF. The CDR3 DNA follows: TGCAGCGTTGTTGGGGCCAACGTCCTGACTTTC. The full variable domain, with the rest looked up from reference TRBV29-1 and TRBJ2-6, is SAVISQKPSRDICQRGTSLTIQCQVDSQVTMMFWYRQQPGQSLTLIATANQGSEATYESGFVIDKFPISRPNLTFSTLTVSNMSPEDSSIYLCSVVGANVLTFGAGSRLTVL.

This clonotype was seen repeatedly, ten times or more. The J gene is TRBJ2-2, the V gene TRBV29-1; D remains unclear. Germline V gene data show CDR1 as SQVTM and CDR2 as ANQGSEA. This CDR3 is built from 13 residues. The V gene lost 4 bases and the J gene lost 3 bases, with 9 bases spanning the gap. DNA of the CDR3: TGCAGCGTTGTTCGGGCGGACACCGGGGAGCTGTTTTTT. Translation gives CSVVRADTGELFF.

This clonotype turned up a few times. The chain joins TRBV4-1 to TRBJ1-4; maybe TRBD1 (5 bases). The V end lost 3 bases, the J end lost 10 bases, and 12 bases lay between the germline ends. Looked up from germline, CDR1 is MGHRA and CDR2 is YSYEKL. The CDR3 length is 13 residues. The CDR3 DNA reads as TGCGCCAGCAGCCACCCGACAGTTGGAAAACTGTTTTTT. Its translation is CASSHPTVGKLFF.

This clonotype was detected a few times. The J gene is TRBJ2-2, the V gene TRBV4-2, with D tentatively TRBD2 (5 bases). V lost 4 bases and J 1 base, leaving 16 bases between the germline ends. This CDR3 has 17 amino acids. Germline V gives CDR1 LGHNA, CDR2 YNFKEQ. CDR3 residues: CASSPLLVGMNTGELFF. In DNA form, the CDR3 reads TGTGCCAGCAGCCCGCTATTGGTCGGGATGAACACCGGGGAGCTGTTTTTT.

This clonotype has only a few counts. The genes are TRBV2 and TRBJ2-3; the match to TRBD1 covers 7 bases. The CDR3 loop spans 14 amino acids. Germline V gene data show CDR1 as SNHLY and CDR2 as FYNNEI. With 5 bases clipped from V and 1 base from J, the junction kept 3 bases outside the gene matches. The CDR3 loop is CASSRGQGTDTQYF. CDR3 sequence (DNA): TGTGCCAGCAGTCGAGGACAGGGCACAGATACGCAGTATTTT.

This clonotype was seen many times. V and J are TRBV7-8 and TRBJ2-1; D is uncertain. Trimming left V 2 bases short and J 4 bases short, with 9 bases between. The CDR3 has 14 amino acids. The germline gives CDR1 SGHVS, CDR2 FQNEAQ. In nucleotides, the CDR3 is TGTGCCAGCAGCTTATGGTCGGTTTACAATGAGCAGTTCTTC. This codes for CASSLWSVYNEQFF.

This clonotype was recorded many times. The gene calls are TRBV5-1 and TRBJ2-7; no firm D call. The CDR3 runs 13 residues. Germline lookup yields CDR1 SGHRS and CDR2 YFSETQ. V was pared by 1 base and J by 2 bases, with 7 bases between. CDR3 coding DNA: TGCGCCAGCAGCTTGCAAGAGACCTACGAGCAGTACTTC. Protein product: CASSLQETYEQYF.

This chain links TRBV9 with TRBJ1-1, with unresolved D. V gave up 1 base and J gave up 1 base, with 5 bases separating them. Germline CDR1 SGDLS, CDR2 YYNGEE. This CDR3 has 13 residues. As DNA, the CDR3 is TGTGCCAGCAGCGTACAGAGGAACACTGAAGCTTTCTTT. It yields the protein CASSVQRNTEAFF.

This clonotype has only a few counts. The chain employs TRBV7-8 and TRBJ2-3; D is possibly TRBD2 (5 bases). The germline V and J ends were trimmed by 2 bases and 4 bases, with 10 bases remaining between them. The CDR3 consists of 14 residues. Per germline, CDR1 SGHVS and CDR2 FQNEAQ. CDR3 loop: CASSLSLAPDTQYF. CDR3 in DNA: TGTGCCAGCAGCTTAAGCCTAGCCCCAGATACGCAGTATTTT. The whole variable domain, remainder taken from reference TRBV7-8 and TRBJ2-3, is GAGVSQSPRYKVAKRGQDVALRCDPISGHVSLFWYQQALGQGPEFLTYFQNEAQLDKSGLPSDRFFAERPEGSVSTLKIQRTQQEDSAVYLCASSLSLAPDTQYFGPGTRLTVL.

The gene calls are TRBV5-1 and TRBJ1-3, with a weak D call TRBD1 (6 bases). There are 14 residues in the CDR3. Trimming left V 4 bases short and J 3 bases short, with 11 bases between. CDR1 and CDR2 (germline): SGHRS, YFSETQ. CDR3 residues: CASSLTGYGNTIYF. The CDR3 DNA reads TGCGCCAGCAGCCTCACAGGGTATGGAAACACCATATATTTT.

This clonotype was counted a few times. This chain connects TRBV29-1 to TRBJ2-7; D is unclear. V was pared by 2 bases and J by 7 bases, with 9 bases between. Per germline, CDR1 SQVTM and CDR2 ANQGSEA. This CDR3 is 11 amino acids long. The CDR3 region is CSVELDGEQYF. The CDR3 DNA reads as TGCAGCGTTGAATTAGACGGGGAGCAGTACTTC.

The chain uses TRBV10-3 and TRBJ1-1; 8 nucleotides match TRBD1. CDR3 length equals 14 residues. The junction had 4 bases not matched to a gene; V was cut back by 4 bases and J by 3 bases. Per the germline V gene, CDR1 is ENHRY and CDR2 is SYGVKD. CDR3 sequence (DNA): TGTGCCATCAGTGCAGGGGGCGTGGACACTGAAGCTTTCTTT. Translation gives CAISAGGVDTEAFF.

The gene calls are TRBV4-1 and TRBJ2-2; the match to TRBD1 covers 9 bases. V dropped 2 bases and J dropped 6; count of bases not matched to a gene: 4. The CDR3 is made up of 15 amino acids. CDR1 MGHRA and CDR2 YSYEKL come from the germline V gene. CDR3: CASSQRDRVPGELFF. The CDR3, as DNA: TGCGCCAGCAGCCAACGGGACAGGGTCCCCGGGGAGCTGTTTTTT.

The chain couples TRBV7-9 to TRBJ2-7; D may be TRBD1 (6 bases). The CDR3 loop spans 15 amino acids. The germline V gene has CDR1 SEHNR and CDR2 FQNEAQ (reference sequence). Trimming shortened V by 3 bases and J by 2 bases, and 14 bases separated the two germline ends. In nucleotides, the CDR3 is TGTGCCAGCAGCTTCGATCTAGACAGGACCTACGAGCAGTACTTC. Its translation: CASSFDLDRTYEQYF.

The rearrangement joins TRBV2 to TRBJ2-2, with unresolved D. The CDR3 is made up of 18 amino acids. CDR1 and CDR2 (germline): SNHLY, FYNNEI. CDR3 coding DNA: TGTACCATCAGTTTATCACTCGGGCCCCTTAAGAACACCGGGGAGCTGTTTTTT. It encodes CTISLSLGPLKNTGELFF.